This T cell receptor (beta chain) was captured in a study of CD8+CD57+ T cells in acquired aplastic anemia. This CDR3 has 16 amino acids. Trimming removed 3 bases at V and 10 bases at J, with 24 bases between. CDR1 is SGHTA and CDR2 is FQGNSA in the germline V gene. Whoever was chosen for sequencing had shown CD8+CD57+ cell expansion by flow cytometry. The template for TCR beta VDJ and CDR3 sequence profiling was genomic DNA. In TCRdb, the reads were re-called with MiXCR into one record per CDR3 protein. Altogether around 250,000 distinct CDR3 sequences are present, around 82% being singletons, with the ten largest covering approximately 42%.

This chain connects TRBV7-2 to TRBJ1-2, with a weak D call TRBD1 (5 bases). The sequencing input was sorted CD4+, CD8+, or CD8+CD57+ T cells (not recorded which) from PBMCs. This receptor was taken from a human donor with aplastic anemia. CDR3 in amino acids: CASSLARDAVVYYYTF. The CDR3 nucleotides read TGTGCCAGCAGCTTGGCAAGGGACGCGGTCGTATATTACTACACCTTC.